Described below is a single TCR beta chain sequence and its context. Antigen unknown. Clones were read by immunoSEQ multiplex PCR, and TCRdb kept only the in-frame ones, dropping some. The data hold 65,000 to 75,000 clones, with roughly four fifths observed a single time. This record comes from a study of OX40 agonist ivuxolimab in advanced cancers. Overall study: Patients received ivuxolimab, an agonistic anti-OX40 (CD134) antibody. The dose-escalation cohort had hepatocellular carcinoma, melanoma, renal cell or head and neck cancer. The study's findings and limits: CD4+ T cells averaged fewer expanded clones than CD8+ T cells.

The CDR3 contains 14 residues. The origin of this receptor is an adult with an advanced solid tumor such as melanoma, head and neck, liver or kidney cancer. The chain uses TRBV21-1 and TRBJ2-7; TRBD1, the D gene given by the table, was not confirmed from the DNA. TRBV21-1 is a documented pseudogene. This sample comprised CD4+ or CD8+ T cells sorted from blood, obtained in a trial of the OX40 agonist ivuxolimab. The CDR3 sequence: CASSKCPGHGEQYV. The CDR3 DNA follows: TGTGCCAGCAGCAAATGTCCGGGACATGGAGAGCAGTACGTC.